These 13 T cell receptor beta chains originate from one sample sequenced in a study of cytomegalovirus exposure and HLA in healthy donors. PCR primers comprised 60 Vbeta and 13 Jbeta primers. Sequenced by immunoSEQ multiplex PCR; TCRdb stores in-frame clones only, minus some. In the table there are about 50,000 clones, more than 60% of which are singletons. Sequencing was carried out using PBMCs. The origin of the receptors is a woman between 40 and 55 years old in good health and CMV-seropositive.

This clone appeared once. This chain connects TRBV4-2 to TRBJ2-5; 10 bases agree with TRBD2. The CDR3 extends over 17 amino acids. Germline V gives CDR1 LGHNA, CDR2 YNFKEQ. The junction had 7 bases not matched to a gene; V was cut back by 1 base and J by 2 bases. The CDR3 region has the DNA TGTGCCAGCAGCCAAGCCTCGGGTAGCGGGGGGCAAGAGACCCAGTACTTC. Translation gives CASSQASGSGGQETQYF.

This clone turned up a few times. Here the CDR3 reads CASSYRQGFAGELFF. In nucleotides, the CDR3 is TGTGCCAGCAGTTACCGACAGGGGTTCGCCGGGGAGCTGTTTTTT. The V gene is TRBV6-5, the J gene TRBJ2-2; 8 nucleotides match TRBD1. Germline-derived CDR1 and CDR2 are MNHEY and SVGAGI. The length of the CDR3 is 15 residues. V shed 2 bases and J 6 bases; nucleotides not matched to a gene: 5.

The CDR3 DNA reads TGTGCCAGCAGTCTACAGGGGATCAATGAGCAGTTCTTC. Its translation is CASSLQGINEQFF. The chain uses TRBV2 and TRBJ2-1; 7 positions agree with TRBD1. Trimming took 5 bases from V and 6 from J; bases not matched to a gene: 4. The CDR3 consists of 13 residues. Germline assignment: CDR1 SNHLY and CDR2 FYNNEI.

The chain carries TRBV5-1 and TRBJ2-2; a weak D match, TRBD2 (5 bases). Germline V gene sequence: CDR1 SGHRS, CDR2 YFSETQ. V gave up 5 bases and J gave up 0 bases, with 8 bases separating them. This CDR3 contains 14 residues. The CDR3 bases are TGCGCCAGCAGGAGGGAAACGAACACCGGGGAGCTGTTTTTT. Translating gives CASRRETNTGELFF. Full variable domain (remainder filled in from reference TRBV5-1 and TRBJ2-2): KAGVTQTPRYLIKTRGQQVTLSCSPISGHRSVSWYQQTPGQGLQFLFEYFSETQRNKGNFPGRFSGRQFSNSRSEMNVSTLELGDSALYLCASRRETNTGELFFGEGSRLTVL.

Points on this clone: The same CDR3 is also encoded by other DNA sequences in this sample. V usage is TRBV30 and J usage is TRBJ1-1; 7 bases line up with TRBD1. The CDR3 extends over 14 amino acids. The germline CDR1 and CDR2 sequences are GTSNPN and SVGIG (reference sequence). The V segment lost 3 bases and the J segment 3 bases; nucleotides outside the gene matches: 7. The CDR3 DNA reads as TGTGCCTGGAGGACAGGGCTCTTTGACACTGAAGCTTTCTTT. It specifies CAWRTGLFDTEAFF. The full variable domain, completed using reference TRBV30 and TRBJ1-1, is SQTIHQWPATLVQPVGSPLSLECTVEGTSNPNLYWYRQAAGRGLQLLFYSVGIGQISSEVPQNLSASRPQDRQFILSSKKLLLSDSGFYLCAWRTGLFDTEAFFGQGTRLTVV.

The chain links TRBV18 to TRBJ1-4, with D perhaps matching TRBD1 (5 bases). There are 14 residues in the CDR3. Trimming took off 6 bases at V and 5 bases at J, with 13 bases between the two ends. Germline lookup yields CDR1 KGHSH and CDR2 LQKENI. CDR3 coding DNA: TGTGCCAGCTCCGCAGGGCGGCTAAATGAAAAACTGTTTTTT. Its translation: CASSAGRLNEKLFF. The variable domain in full, completed from reference TRBV18 and TRBJ1-4, reads NAGVMQNPRHLVRRRGQEARLRCSPMKGHSHVYWYRQLPEEGLKFMVYLQKENIIDESGMPKERFSAEFPKEGPSILRIQQVVRGDSAAYFCASSAGRLNEKLFFGSGTQLSVL.

This CDR3 is CASSLGATQPQHF. The CDR3 DNA follows: TGTGCCAGCAGCTTGGGGGCTACCCAGCCCCAGCATTTT. The chain links TRBV5-6 to TRBJ1-5; D is unresolved. Germline CDR1 SGHDT, CDR2 YYEEEE. Trimming took 0 bases from V and 7 from J, leaving 8 bases between them. The CDR3 is 13 residues long. The whole variable domain, remainder taken from reference TRBV5-6 and TRBJ1-5, is DAGVTQSPTHLIKTRGQQVTLRCSPKSGHDTVSWYQQALGQGPQFIFQYYEEEERQRGNFPDRFSGHQFPNYSSELNVNALLLGDSALYLCASSLGATQPQHFGDGTRLSIL.

V gene TRBV5-1 combines with J gene TRBJ1-1; no firm D call. V was pared by 4 bases and J by 1 base, with 14 bases between. Germline V gene lookup returns CDR1 SGHRS and CDR2 YFSETQ. The CDR3 has 15 residues. The CDR3: CASSMYEQPNTEAFF. The CDR3 region has the DNA TGCGCCAGCAGCATGTACGAACAGCCGAACACTGAAGCTTTCTTT. Using reference TRBV5-1 and TRBJ1-1 for the parts outside the CDR3, the full variable domain is KAGVTQTPRYLIKTRGQQVTLSCSPISGHRSVSWYQQTPGQGLQFLFEYFSETQRNKGNFPGRFSGRQFSNSRSEMNVSTLELGDSALYLCASSMYEQPNTEAFFGQGTRLTVV.

The chain uses TRBV7-7 and TRBJ2-5; 8 positions match TRBD2. The V and J ends lost 4 bases and 7 bases, in that order; junction bases with no gene match: 11. Germline loops: CDR1 SSHAT, CDR2 FNYEAQ (reference sequence). The CDR3 covers 15 residues. The CDR3 DNA follows: TGTGCCAGCAGCTCATCGCGGGCGGGGGGTGTGACCCAGTACTTC. It codes for CASSSSRAGGVTQYF.

CDR3 nucleotide sequence: TGCGCCAGCAGCTTCGGACAGATGAACACTGAAGCTTTCTTT. Protein product: CASSFGQMNTEAFF. V gene TRBV4-1 combines with J gene TRBJ1-1, with D possibly TRBD1 on 6 matching bases. This CDR3 contains 14 residues. CDR1 is MGHRA, CDR2 YSYEKL, per germline. Trimming cost V 5 bases and J 0 bases, with 10 bases left between them.

This rearrangement joins TRBV30 to TRBJ2-5; D is perhaps TRBD2 (6 bases). CDR3 length: 14 residues. V lost 0 bases to trimming and J lost 3 bases, with 11 bases between them. Germline CDR1 GTSNPN, CDR2 SVGIG (reference sequence). In nucleotides, the CDR3 is TGTGCCTGGAGTGTAACGGGAGCGGAAGAGACCCAGTACTTC. Its protein is CAWSVTGAEETQYF.

The V gene is TRBV27, the J gene TRBJ2-3; TRBD2 matches at 11 bases. The CDR3 runs 14 residues. J gave up 4 bases and V 3 bases, and 0 bases lay outside the gene matches. CDR1 and CDR2 from the germline V gene are MNHEY and SMNVEV (reference sequence). The chain's CDR3 is CASSFSGGADTQYF. DNA for the CDR3: TGTGCCAGCAGTTTTAGCGGGGGGGCAGATACGCAGTATTTT.

This clone came up a few times. The chain combines TRBV5-6 with TRBJ2-5; D perhaps matches TRBD1 (5 bases). Germline CDR1 is SGHDT and CDR2 is YYEEEE. The ends were cut back, 4 bases at V and 4 bases at J, with 5 bases in the middle. The CDR3 covers 11 residues. The CDR3 sequence: CASSQGETQYF. CDR3 nucleotides: TGTGCCAGCAGCCAGGGAGAGACCCAGTACTTC.